The entry that follows covers one T cell receptor (beta chain) sequence. Its antigen remains unidentified. The V gene's germline CDR1 is LGHNA and CDR2 YNFKEQ. With 1 base clipped from V and 4 bases from J, the junction kept 15 bases outside the gene matches. The CDR3 runs 19 residues. This sample was included in a study of cytomegalovirus exposure and HLA in healthy donors. A multiplex PCR was run with 60 Vbeta primers and 13 Jbeta primers. Clones were read by immunoSEQ multiplex PCR, and TCRdb kept only the in-frame ones, dropping some. The sample lists roughly 120,000 clones; around 80% were seen once. General study points: Later work associated 17,000 or so TCR beta sequences with HLA alleles at 0.05 false discovery rate. Many donors shared some public TCRs, even though most TCR sequences were rare. Earlier analysis looked at TCR beta V segments, and most were productive about 87% or about 30% of the time. An Asian-associated ancestry cluster reportedly showed fewer N-insertions than the roughly 700-donor mean in a later analysis.

This receptor was identified in a woman in her thirties or forties in good health and CMV-seropositive. The chain has TRBV4-2 and TRBJ2-3; TRBD2 matches 9 bases. The sequencing input was PBMCs. The CDR3 loop is CASSQVPSRSGGTADTQYF. In DNA form, the CDR3 reads TGTGCCAGCAGCCAAGTCCCTTCGCGGAGCGGGGGGACGGCAGATACGCAGTATTTT.